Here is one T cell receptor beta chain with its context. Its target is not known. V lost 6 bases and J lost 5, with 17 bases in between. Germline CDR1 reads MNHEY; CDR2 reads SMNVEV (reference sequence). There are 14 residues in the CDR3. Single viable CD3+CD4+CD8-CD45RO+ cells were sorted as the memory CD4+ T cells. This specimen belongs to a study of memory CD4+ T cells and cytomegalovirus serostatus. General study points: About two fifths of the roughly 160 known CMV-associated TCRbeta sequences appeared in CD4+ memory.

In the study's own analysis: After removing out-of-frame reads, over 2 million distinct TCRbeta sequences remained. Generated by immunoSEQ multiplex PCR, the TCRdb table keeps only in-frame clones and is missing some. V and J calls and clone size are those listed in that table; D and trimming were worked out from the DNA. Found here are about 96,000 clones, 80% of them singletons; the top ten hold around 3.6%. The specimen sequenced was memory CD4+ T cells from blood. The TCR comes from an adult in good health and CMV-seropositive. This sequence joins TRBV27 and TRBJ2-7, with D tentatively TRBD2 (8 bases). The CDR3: CASRSGRGGNEQYF. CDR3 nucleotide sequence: TGTGCCAGCAGGAGCGGGAGAGGGGGCAACGAGCAGTACTTC.